This note documents a single T cell receptor beta chain sequence. This sample was taken from a study of blood T cell repertoires in COVID-19. Study-wide context: Material from acute and convalescent COVID-19 was sourced from the United States, Italy and Spain. Sources were T cells, B-cell-depleted T cells, or PBMCs; the material itself was cDNA or gDNA.

The CDR3 runs 13 residues. The ends were cut back, 5 bases at V and 4 bases at J, with 11 bases in the middle. Authors' methods: Amplification of reference gene primers was used by the study to estimate nucleated cell counts. Method: immunoSEQ multiplex PCR; TCRdb's copy keeps in-frame clones and lacks some. Clonal size and the V and J genes are those of that table, whereas D and trimming came from the DNA. Of 270,000 or so clones listed, nearly 90% are singletons. Sequencing used peripheral blood. V and J are TRBV12-3 or TRBV12-4 and TRBJ1-2, with D possibly being TRBD1 (5 bases). This receptor was obtained from a woman in her thirties with COVID-19, enrolled during active disease. CDR3 nucleotides: TGTGCCAGCAGTCCGACAGCACCCTATGGCTACACCTTC. Residues: CASSPTAPYGYTF.